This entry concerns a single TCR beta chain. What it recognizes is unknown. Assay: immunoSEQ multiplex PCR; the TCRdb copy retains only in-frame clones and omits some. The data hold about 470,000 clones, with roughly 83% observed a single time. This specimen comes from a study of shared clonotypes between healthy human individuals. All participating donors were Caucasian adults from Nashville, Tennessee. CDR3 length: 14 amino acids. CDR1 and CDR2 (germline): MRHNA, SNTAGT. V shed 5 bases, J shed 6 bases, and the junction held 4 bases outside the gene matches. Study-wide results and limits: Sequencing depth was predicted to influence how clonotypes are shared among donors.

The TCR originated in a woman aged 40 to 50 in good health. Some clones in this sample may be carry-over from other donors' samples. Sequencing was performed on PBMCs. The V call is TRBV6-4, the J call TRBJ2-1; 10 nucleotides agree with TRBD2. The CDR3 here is CASSPSGSTNEQFF. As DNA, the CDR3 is TGTGCCAGCAGTCCTAGCGGGAGTACCAATGAGCAGTTCTTC.